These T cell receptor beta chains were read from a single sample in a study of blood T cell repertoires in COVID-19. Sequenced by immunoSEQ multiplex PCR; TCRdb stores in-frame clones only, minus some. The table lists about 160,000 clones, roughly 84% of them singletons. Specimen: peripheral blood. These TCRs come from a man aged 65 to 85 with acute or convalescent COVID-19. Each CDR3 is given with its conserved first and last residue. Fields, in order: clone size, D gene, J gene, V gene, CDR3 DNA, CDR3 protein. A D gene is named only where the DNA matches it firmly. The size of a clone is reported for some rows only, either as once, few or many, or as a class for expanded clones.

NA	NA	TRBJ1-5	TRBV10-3	TGTGCCATCAGCCCGGAGGGTCAGCCCCAGCATTTT	CAISPEGQPQHF
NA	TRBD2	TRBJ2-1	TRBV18	TGTGCCAGCTCACCTCGGACTAGCGGGGGGACCTACTCCTACAATGAGCAGTTCTTC	CASSPRTSGGTYSYNEQFF
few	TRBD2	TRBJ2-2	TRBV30	TGTGCCTGGAGTGGGGCTAGCGGGAACACCGGGGAGCTGTTTTTT	CAWSGASGNTGELFF
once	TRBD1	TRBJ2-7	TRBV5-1	TGCGCCAGCAGCTTGCGGGACAGGGCCTACGAGCAGTACTTC	CASSLRDRAYEQYF
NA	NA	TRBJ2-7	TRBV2	TGTGCCACCATCAAGGGGGTCGAGCAGTACTTC	CATIKGVEQYF
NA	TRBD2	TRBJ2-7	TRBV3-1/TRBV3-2	TGTGCCAGCAGCCAAGCCCCTAGCGGGAGGGCGGGGGTGGGCGAGCAGTACTTC	CASSQAPSGRAGVGEQYF
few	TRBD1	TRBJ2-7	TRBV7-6	TGTGCCAGCAGCTTACTCCAGGGGGCTTCCTACGAGCAGTACTTC	CASSLLQGASYEQYF
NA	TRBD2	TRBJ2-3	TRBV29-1	TGCAGCTTCCCGACTAGCGGGGGCACAGATACGCAGTATTTT	CSFPTSGGTDTQYF
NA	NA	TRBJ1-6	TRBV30	TGTGCCTGGAGCCCCAGGGGCTCCCTCCACTTT	CAWSPRGSLHF
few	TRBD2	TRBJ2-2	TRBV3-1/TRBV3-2	TGTGCCAGCAGCCTACAGCGGGGTGGGGAGCTGTTTTTT	CASSLQRGGELFF
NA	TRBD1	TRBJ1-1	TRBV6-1	TGTGCCTCACGGACAGGACTACGGGGGACTGAAGCTTTCTTT	CASRTGLRGTEAFF
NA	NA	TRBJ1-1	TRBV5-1	TGCGCCAGCAGTTTGGACGGACCCGGAGGTAGTGCTGAAGCTTTCTTT	CASSLDGPGGSAEAFF
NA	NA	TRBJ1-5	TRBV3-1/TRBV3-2	TGTGCCAGCAGCCCAGCCCTGGGGCTCAATCAGCCCCAGCATTTT	CASSPALGLNQPQHF
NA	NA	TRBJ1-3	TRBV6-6	TGTGCCAGCACCTATGGGGACACCTCTGGAAACACCATATATTTT	CASTYGDTSGNTIYF
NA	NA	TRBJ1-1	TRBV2	TGTGCCAGCAGTTGGGGGGGGACTGAAGCTTTCTTT	CASSWGGTEAFF
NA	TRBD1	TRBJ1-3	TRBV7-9	TGTGCCAGCAGCAACAGACAGGGACAGGGAAACACCATATATTTT	CASSNRQGQGNTIYF
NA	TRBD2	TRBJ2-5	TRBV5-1	TGCGCCAGCGGCGTTAGCGGGAGGGACCAAGAGACCCAGTACTTC	CASGVSGRDQETQYF
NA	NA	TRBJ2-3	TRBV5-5	TGTGCCAGCATTACCACGGGACTGTTCACAGATACGCAGTATTTT	CASITTGLFTDTQYF
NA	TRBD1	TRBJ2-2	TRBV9	TGTGCCAGCAGCGTGCGGACAGGGAAGACCGGGGAGCTGTTTTTT	CASSVRTGKTGELFF
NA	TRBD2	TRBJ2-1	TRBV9	TGTGCCAGCAGCGTAGGAGGGACTAGCTCCTACAATGAGCAGTTCTTC	CASSVGGTSSYNEQFF
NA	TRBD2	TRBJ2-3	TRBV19	TGTGCCAGTAAACGGGCTAGCGGGGGGCCTTTCTTACCAGATACGCAGTATTTT	CASKRASGGPFLPDTQYF
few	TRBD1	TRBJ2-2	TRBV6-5	TGTGCCAGCAGCTCGGGACAGCTCACCGGGGAGCTGTTTTTT	CASSSGQLTGELFF
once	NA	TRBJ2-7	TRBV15	TGTGCCACCAGCAGGGACTTTAACACCTACGAGCAGTACTTC	CATSRDFNTYEQYF
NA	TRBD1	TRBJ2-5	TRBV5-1	TGCGCCAGCGCCGGACAGGGCAACCAAGAGACCCAGTACTTC	CASAGQGNQETQYF
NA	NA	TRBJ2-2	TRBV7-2	TGTGCCAGCAGCCCTGGCCCCACCGAGGGCACCGGGGAGCTGTTTTTT	CASSPGPTEGTGELFF
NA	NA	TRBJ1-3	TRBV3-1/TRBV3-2	TGTGCCAGCAGCCAAACAGGAAACTCTGGAAACACCATATATTTT	CASSQTGNSGNTIYF
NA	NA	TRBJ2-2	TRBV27	TGTGCCAGCAGTGCGGACAGAGGGGAGCTGTTTTTT	CASSADRGELFF
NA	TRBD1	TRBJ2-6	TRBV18	TGTGCCAGCTCACCGTTAGGGACAGGGTTCTCTGGGGCCAACGTCCTGACTTTC	CASSPLGTGFSGANVLTF
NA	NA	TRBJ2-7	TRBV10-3	TGTGCCACCCAGGGATCTCTGGGCCAGGGCGCGGACGAGCAGTACTTC	CATQGSLGQGADEQYF
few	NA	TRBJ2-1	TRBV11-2	TGTGCCAGCAGCGTGAGGCATGAGCAGTTCTTC	CASSVRHEQFF
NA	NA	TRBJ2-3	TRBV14	TGTGCCAGCAGCCAAGCAGCCCCTCTAGGAACGCAGTATTTT	CASSQAAPLGTQYF
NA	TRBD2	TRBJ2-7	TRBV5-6	TGTGCCAGCAGCTCACTAGCGGGTTCCTACGAGCAGTACTTC	CASSSLAGSYEQYF
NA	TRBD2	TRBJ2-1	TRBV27	TGTGCCAGCAGTTTATCTCTAGCGGGAGGGCTAGACAATGAGCAGTTCTTC	CASSLSLAGGLDNEQFF
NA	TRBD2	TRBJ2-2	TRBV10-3	TGTGCCATCAGTGCGACCACCCCGGGACTAGAGGGGGTAACCGGGGAGCTGTTTTTT	CAISATTPGLEGVTGELFF
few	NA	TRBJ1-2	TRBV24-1	TGTGCCACCAGTGTGTTAGCTTCTGGCTACACCTTC	CATSVLASGYTF
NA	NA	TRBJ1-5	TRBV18	TGTGCCAGCTCACCGGGGGGAGGGGCGAGCAATCAGCCCCAGCATTTT	CASSPGGGASNQPQHF
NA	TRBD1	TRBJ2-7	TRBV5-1	TGCGCCAGCAGCCCCGGAGGGACAGGGACCGGCAGAGAGCAGTACTTC	CASSPGGTGTGREQYF
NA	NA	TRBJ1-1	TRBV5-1	TGCGCCAGCCGACTAACAGATCTGAACACTGAAGCTTTCTTT	CASRLTDLNTEAFF
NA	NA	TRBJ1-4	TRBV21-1	TGTGCCAGCAGCAAAGGACCCCCACGCGGCATAGGAGAAAAACTGTTTTTT	CASSKGPPRGIGEKLFF
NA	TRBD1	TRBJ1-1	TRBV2	TGTGCCAGCAGTAGGACAGGGGCGACGGTTTCTGAAGCTTTCTTT	CASSRTGATVSEAFF
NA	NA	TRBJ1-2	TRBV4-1	TGCGCCAGCAGCCAAGAAGCGTCACAAGCTAACTATGGCTACACCTTC	CASSQEASQANYGYTF
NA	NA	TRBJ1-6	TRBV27	TGTGCCAGCAGTCTCCTCCCACAGGGATCACCCCTCCACTTT	CASSLLPQGSPLHF
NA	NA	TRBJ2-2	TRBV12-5	TGTGCTAGTGGTTTCCAGGGGGGAGACGGGGAGCTGTTTTTT	CASGFQGGDGELFF
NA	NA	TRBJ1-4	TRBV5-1	TGCGCCAGCAGCACAGCCGACAGCACCCTTAATGAAAAACTGTTTTTT	CASSTADSTLNEKLFF
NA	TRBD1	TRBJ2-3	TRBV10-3	TGTGCCATCGGAGCGGACAGGGCCTACACAGATACGCAGTATTTT	CAIGADRAYTDTQYF
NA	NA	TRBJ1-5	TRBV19	TGTGCCAGTAGTATCCCCGGGCGGGGCAATCAGCCCCAGCATTTT	CASSIPGRGNQPQHF
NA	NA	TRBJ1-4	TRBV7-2	TGTGCCAGCAGCTTAACAGGCTCCAGTGAAAAACTGTTTTTT	CASSLTGSSEKLFF
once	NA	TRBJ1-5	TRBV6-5	TGTGCCAGCAGCCAAACCGGGACAAACAATCAGCCCCAGCATTTT	CASSQTGTNNQPQHF
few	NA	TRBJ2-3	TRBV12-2	TGTGCAAGTCGCCCTGACCTTAGCGGGTATAGCACAGATACGCAGTATTTT	CASRPDLSGYSTDTQYF
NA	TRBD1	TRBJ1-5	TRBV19	TGTGCCAGTACCCTTACAGGGGGCGAAGGCAATCAGCCCCAGCATTTT	CASTLTGGEGNQPQHF
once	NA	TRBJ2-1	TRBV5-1	TGCGCCAGCAGCTTGGCCTTAGCGGCCACCTACAATGAGCAGTTCTTC	CASSLALAATYNEQFF
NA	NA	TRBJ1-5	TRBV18	TGTGCCAGCTCACCCGGGGATCATCAGCCCCAGCATTTT	CASSPGDHQPQHF
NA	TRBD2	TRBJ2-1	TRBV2	TGTGCCAGCAGTGCCCTGGGCGGGGGGTACAATGAGCAGTTCTTC	CASSALGGGYNEQFF
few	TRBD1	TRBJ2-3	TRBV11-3	TGTGCCAGCAGCGTTACAGGGGGTCCGCAGTATTTT	CASSVTGGPQYF
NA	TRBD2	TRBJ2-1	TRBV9	TGTGCCAGCAGCCCAACGTCGGGACTAGCGGGGAATGAGCAGTTCTTC	CASSPTSGLAGNEQFF
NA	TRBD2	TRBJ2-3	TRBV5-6	TGTGCCAGCAGCTTGCTAATACTAGCGGGGGGCCGCACAGATACGCAGTATTTT	CASSLLILAGGRTDTQYF
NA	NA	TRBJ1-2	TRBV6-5	TGTGCCAGCAGTTACGGGGCAGGGGCAGGCTACACCTTC	CASSYGAGAGYTF
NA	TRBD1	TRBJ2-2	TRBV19	TGTGCCAGCAGTACCCGGCAGGGGGCGGACACCGGGGAGCTGTTTTTT	CASSTRQGADTGELFF
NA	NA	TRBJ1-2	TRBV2	TGTGCCAGCAGTGAAGCGGCCTATGGCTACACCTTC	CASSEAAYGYTF